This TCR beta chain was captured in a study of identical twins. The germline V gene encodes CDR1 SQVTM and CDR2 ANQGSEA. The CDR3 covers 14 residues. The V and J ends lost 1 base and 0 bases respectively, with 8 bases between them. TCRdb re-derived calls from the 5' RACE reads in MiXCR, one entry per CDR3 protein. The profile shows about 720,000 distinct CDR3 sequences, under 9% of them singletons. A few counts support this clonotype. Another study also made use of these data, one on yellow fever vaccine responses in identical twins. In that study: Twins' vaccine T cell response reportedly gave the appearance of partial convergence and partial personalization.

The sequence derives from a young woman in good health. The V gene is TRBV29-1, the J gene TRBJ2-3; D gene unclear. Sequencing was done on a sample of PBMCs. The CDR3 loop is CSVEAETSTDTQYF. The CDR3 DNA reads TGCAGCGTTGAAGCGGAGACTAGCACAGATACGCAGTATTTT.